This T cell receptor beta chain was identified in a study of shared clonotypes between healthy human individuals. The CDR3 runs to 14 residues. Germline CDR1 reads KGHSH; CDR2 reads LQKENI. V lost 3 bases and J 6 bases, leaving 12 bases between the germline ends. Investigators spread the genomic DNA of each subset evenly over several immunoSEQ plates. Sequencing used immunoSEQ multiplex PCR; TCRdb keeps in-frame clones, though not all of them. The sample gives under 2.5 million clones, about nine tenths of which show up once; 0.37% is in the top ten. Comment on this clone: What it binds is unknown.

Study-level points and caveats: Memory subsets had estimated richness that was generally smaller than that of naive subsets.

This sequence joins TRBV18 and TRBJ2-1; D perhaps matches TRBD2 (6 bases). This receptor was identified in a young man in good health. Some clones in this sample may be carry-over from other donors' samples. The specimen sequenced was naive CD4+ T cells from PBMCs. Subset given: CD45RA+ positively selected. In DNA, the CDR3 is TGTGCCAGCTCACCGAGACTAGAACGCAATGAGCAGTTCTTC. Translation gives CASSPRLERNEQFF. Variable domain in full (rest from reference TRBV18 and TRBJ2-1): NAGVMQNPRHLVRRRGQEARLRCSPMKGHSHVYWYRQLPEEGLKFMVYLQKENIIDESGMPKERFSAEFPKEGPSILRIQQVVRGDSAAYFCASSPRLERNEQFFGPGTRLTVL.